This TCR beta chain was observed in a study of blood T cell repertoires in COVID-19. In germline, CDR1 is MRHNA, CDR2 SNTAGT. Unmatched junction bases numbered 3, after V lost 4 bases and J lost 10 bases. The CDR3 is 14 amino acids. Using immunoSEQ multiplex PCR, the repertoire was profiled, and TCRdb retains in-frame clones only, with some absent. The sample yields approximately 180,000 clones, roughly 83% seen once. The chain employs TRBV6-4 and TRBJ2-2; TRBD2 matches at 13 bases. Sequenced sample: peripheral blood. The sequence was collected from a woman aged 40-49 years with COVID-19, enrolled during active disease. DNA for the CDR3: TGTGCCAGCAGTGGACTAGCGGGGGGCAAGGAGCTGTTTTTT. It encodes CASSGLAGGKELFF.